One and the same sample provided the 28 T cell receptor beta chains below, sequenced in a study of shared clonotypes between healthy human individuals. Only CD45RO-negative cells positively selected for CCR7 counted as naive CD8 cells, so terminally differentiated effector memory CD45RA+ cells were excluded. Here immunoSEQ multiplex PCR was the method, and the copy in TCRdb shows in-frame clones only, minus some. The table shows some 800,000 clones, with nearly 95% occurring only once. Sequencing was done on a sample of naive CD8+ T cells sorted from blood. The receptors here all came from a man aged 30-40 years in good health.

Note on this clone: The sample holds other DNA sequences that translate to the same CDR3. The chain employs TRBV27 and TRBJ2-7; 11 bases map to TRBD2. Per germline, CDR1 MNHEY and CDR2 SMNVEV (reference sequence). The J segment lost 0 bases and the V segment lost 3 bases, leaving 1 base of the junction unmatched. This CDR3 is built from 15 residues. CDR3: CASSFTSGSSYEQYF. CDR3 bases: TGTGCCAGCAGTTTTACTAGCGGGAGCTCCTACGAGCAGTACTTC.

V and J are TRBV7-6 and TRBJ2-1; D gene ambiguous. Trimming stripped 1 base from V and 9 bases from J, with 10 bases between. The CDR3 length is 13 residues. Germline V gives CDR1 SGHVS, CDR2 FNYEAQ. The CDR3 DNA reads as TGTGCCAGCAGCTTAGGGATAGACACTGAGCAGTTCTTC. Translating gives CASSLGIDTEQFF. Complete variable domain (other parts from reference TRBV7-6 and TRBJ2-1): GAGVSQSPRYKVTKRGQDVALRCDPISGHVSLYWYRQALGQGPEFLTYFNYEAQQDKSGLPNDRFSAERPEGSISTLTIQRTEQRDSAMYRCASSLGIDTEQFFGPGTRLTVL.

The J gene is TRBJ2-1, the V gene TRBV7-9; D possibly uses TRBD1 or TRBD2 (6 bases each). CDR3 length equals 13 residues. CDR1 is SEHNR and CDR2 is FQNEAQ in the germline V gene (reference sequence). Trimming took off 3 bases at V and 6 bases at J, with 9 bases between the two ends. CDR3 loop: CASSFGGGNEQFF. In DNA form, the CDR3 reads TGTGCCAGCAGCTTTGGAGGGGGCAATGAGCAGTTCTTC.

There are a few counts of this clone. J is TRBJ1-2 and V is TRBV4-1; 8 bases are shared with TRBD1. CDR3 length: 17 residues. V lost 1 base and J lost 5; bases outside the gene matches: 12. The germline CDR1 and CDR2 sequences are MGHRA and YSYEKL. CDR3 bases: TGCGCCAGCAGCCAAGTATCGAGCGGGACAGGCAGATATGGCTACACCTTC. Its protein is CASSQVSSGTGRYGYTF.

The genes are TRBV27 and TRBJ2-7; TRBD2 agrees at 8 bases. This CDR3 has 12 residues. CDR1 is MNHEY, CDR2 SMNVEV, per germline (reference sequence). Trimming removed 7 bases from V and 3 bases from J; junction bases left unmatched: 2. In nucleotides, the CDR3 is TGTGCCAGCACGGGACTAGGCTACGAGCAGTACTTC. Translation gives CASTGLGYEQYF.

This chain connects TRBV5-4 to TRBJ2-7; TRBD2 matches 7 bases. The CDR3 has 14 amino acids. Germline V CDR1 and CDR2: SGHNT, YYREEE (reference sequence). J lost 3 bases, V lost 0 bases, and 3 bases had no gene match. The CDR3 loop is CASSLGGLYYEQYF. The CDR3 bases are TGTGCCAGCAGCTTGGGGGGACTATACTACGAGCAGTACTTC.

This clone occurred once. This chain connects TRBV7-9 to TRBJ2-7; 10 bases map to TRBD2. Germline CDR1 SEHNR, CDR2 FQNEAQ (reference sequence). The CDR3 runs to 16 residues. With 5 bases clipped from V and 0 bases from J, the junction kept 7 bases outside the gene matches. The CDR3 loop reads CASSGLAEPSSYEQYF. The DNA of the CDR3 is TGTGCCAGCAGCGGACTAGCGGAACCTAGCTCCTACGAGCAGTACTTC.

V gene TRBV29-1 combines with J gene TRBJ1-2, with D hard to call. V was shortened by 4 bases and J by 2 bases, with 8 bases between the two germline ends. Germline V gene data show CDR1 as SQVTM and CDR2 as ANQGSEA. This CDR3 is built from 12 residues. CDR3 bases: TGCAGCGTTGGACCGGACAACTATGGCTACACCTTC. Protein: CSVGPDNYGYTF.

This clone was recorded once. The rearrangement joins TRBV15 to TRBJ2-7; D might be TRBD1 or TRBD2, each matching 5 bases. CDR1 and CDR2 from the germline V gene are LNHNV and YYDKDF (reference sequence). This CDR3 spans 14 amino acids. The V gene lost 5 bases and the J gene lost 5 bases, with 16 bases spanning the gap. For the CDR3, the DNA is TGTGCCACCAGCCCCGGGTCCCGGGACCACGAGCAGTACTTC. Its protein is CATSPGSRDHEQYF.

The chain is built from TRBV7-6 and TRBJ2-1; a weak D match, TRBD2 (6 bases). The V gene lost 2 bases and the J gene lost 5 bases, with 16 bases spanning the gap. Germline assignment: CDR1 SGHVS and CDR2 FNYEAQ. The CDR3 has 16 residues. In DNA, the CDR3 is TGTGCCAGCAGCTTATCTTGGGCTAGCGAAAACAATGAGCAGTTCTTC. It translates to CASSLSWASENNEQFF.

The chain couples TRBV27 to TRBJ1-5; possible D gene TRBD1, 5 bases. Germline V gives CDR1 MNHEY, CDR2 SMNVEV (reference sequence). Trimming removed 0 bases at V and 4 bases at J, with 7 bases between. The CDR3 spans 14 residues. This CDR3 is CASSLSGENQPQHF. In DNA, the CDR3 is TGTGCCAGCAGTTTATCAGGGGAGAATCAGCCCCAGCATTTT.

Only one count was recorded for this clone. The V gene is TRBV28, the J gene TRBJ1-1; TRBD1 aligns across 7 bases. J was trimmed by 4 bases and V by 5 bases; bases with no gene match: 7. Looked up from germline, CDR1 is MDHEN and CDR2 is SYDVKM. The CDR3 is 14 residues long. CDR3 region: CASSATQGGTEAFF. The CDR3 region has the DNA TGTGCCAGCAGTGCAACCCAGGGGGGCACTGAAGCTTTCTTT.

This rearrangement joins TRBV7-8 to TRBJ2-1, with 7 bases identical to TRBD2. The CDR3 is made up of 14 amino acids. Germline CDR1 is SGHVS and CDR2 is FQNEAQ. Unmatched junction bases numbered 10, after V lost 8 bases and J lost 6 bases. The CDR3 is CASYVSGGSNEQFF. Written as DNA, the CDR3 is TGTGCCAGCTATGTCTCTGGCGGGAGCAATGAGCAGTTCTTC. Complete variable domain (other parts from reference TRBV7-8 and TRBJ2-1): GAGVSQSPRYKVAKRGQDVALRCDPISGHVSLFWYQQALGQGPEFLTYFQNEAQLDKSGLPSDRFFAERPEGSVSTLKIQRTQQEDSAVYLCASYVSGGSNEQFFGPGTRLTVL.

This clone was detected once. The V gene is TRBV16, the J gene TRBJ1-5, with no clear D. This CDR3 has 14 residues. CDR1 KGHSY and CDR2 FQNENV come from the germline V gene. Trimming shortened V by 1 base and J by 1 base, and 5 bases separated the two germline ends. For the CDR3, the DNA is TGTGCCAGCAGCCAATATGACAGCAATCAGCCCCAGCATTTT. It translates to CASSQYDSNQPQHF. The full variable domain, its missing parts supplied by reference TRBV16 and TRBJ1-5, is GEEVAQTPKHLVRGEGQKAKLYCAPIKGHSYVFWYQQVLKNEFKFLISFQNENVFDETGMPKERFSAKCLPNSPCSLEIQATKLEDSAVYFCASSQYDSNQPQHFGDGTRLSIL.

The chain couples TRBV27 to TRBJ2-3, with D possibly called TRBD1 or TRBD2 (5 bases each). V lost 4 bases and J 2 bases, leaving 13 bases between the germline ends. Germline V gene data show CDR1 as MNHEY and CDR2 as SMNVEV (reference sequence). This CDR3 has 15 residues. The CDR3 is CASSWGTGITDTQYF. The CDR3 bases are TGTGCCAGCAGTTGGGGGACGGGGATCACAGATACGCAGTATTTT.

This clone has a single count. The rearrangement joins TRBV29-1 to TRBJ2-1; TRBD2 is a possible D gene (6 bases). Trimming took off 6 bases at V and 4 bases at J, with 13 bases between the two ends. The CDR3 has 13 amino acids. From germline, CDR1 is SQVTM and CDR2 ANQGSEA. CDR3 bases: TGCAGCGTGCAGGGACTGAATTACAATGAGCAGTTCTTC. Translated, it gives CSVQGLNYNEQFF.

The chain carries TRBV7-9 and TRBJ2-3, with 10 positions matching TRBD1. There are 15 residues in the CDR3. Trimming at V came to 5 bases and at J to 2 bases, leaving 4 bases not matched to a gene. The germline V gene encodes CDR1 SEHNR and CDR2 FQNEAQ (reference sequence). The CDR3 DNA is TGTGCCAGCAGCCGAGGGACAGGGGCCACAGATACGCAGTATTTT. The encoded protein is CASSRGTGATDTQYF.

CDR3 residues: CASSLTGGGYGYTF. The CDR3 DNA sequence: TGTGCCAGCAGCTTGACAGGGGGAGGGTATGGCTACACCTTC. The genes are TRBV5-8 and TRBJ1-2; TRBD1 matches at 8 bases. Trimming took 1 base from V and 5 from J; bases not matched to a gene: 4. The CDR3 has 14 residues. The germline V gene has CDR1 SGHTS and CDR2 YDEGEE.

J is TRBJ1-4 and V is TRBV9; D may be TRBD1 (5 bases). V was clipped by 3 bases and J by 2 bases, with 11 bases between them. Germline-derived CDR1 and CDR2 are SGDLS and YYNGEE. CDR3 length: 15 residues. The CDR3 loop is CASSAEQATNEKLFF. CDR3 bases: TGTGCCAGCAGCGCAGAACAGGCGACTAATGAAAAACTGTTTTTT.

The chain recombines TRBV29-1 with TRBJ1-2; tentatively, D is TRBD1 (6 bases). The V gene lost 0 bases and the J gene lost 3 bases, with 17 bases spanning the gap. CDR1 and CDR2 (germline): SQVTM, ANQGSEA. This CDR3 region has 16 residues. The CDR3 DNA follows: TGCAGCGTTGAAGATCGACCGGGGGGGGCGGACTATGGCTACACCTTC. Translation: CSVEDRPGGADYGYTF.

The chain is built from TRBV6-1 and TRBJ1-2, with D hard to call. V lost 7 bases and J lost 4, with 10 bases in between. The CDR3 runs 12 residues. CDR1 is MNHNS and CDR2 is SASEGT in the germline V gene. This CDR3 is CASTPLLYGYTF. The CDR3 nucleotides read TGTGCCAGCACCCCACTACTCTATGGCTACACCTTC.

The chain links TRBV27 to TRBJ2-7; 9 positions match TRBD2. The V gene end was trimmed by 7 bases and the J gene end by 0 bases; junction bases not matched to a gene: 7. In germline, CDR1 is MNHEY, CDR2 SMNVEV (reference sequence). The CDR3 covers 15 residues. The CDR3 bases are TGTGCCAGCACGGGGTTTAGCGGGAGCTCCTACGAGCAGTACTTC. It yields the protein CASTGFSGSSYEQYF.

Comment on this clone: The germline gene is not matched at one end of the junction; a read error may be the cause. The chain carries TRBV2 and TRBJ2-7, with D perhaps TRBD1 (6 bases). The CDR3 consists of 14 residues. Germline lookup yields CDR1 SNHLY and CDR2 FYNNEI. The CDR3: CASREAGTSYEQYF. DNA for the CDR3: TGTGCCAGCAGGGAAGCCGGGACAAGCTACGAGCAGTACTTC.

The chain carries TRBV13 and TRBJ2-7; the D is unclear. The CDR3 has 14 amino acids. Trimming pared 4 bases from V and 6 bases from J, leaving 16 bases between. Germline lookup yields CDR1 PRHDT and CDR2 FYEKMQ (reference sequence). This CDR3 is CASSSSIGSGEQYF. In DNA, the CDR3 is TGTGCCAGCAGCTCGTCGATTGGTTCGGGCGAGCAGTACTTC.

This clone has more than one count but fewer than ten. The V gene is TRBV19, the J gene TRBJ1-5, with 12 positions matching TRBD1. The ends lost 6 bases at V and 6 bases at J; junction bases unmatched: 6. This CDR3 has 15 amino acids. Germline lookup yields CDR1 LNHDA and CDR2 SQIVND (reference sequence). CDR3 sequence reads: CASSRDRGLIQPQHF. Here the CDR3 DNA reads TGTGCCAGTAGCCGGGACAGGGGGCTTATTCAGCCCCAGCATTTT.

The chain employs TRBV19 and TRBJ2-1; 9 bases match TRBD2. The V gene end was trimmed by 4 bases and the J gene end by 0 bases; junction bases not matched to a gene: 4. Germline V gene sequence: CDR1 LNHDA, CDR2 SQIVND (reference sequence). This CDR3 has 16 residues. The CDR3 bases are TGTGCCAGTAGTACAGATAGCGGGAGCTCCTACAATGAGCAGTTCTTC. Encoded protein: CASSTDSGSSYNEQFF.

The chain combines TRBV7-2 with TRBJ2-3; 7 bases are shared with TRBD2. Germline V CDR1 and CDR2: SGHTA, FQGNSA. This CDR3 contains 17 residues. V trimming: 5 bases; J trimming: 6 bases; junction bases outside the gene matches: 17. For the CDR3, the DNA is TGTGCCAGCAGCCCACCCCTTAGCGGGCCCTCGGCGGATACGCAGTATTTT. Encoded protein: CASSPPLSGPSADTQYF.

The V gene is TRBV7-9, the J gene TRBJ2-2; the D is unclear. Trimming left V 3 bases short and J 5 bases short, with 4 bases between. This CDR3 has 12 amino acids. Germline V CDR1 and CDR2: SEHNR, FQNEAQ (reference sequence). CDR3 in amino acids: CASSFFTGELFF. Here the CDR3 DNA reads TGTGCCAGCAGCTTTTTTACCGGGGAGCTGTTTTTT.